This TCR beta chain was sequenced during a study of control samples from healthy donors and cancer patients (dated by TCRdb to the early 2020s). The protocol used for the library was the immunoSEQ multiplex PCR assay. TCRdb holds this immuneACCESS table with in-frame rearrangements only. Some clones are missing; in checked studies, unresolved V genes explain under half, and the rest has no known cause. The table for this sample lists tens of thousands of clones; 90% of them were counted only once. About 6.5% of the sample lies in the top ten. As for this clone: The antigen this receptor binds is unknown. Base qualities were left out, and no much larger clone turns up one base away.

From the cysteine up to the phenylalanine, the CDR3 has a length of 17 residues. The retained sequence is limited to the CDR3, 51 bases, with the frame set at the first base. The germline V gene provides CDR1 SGHDT and CDR2 YYEEEE. Relative to germline, V is missing 4 bases and J is missing 4 bases, with 15 bases of the junction outside any gene match. The V and J genes are TRBV5-6 and TRBJ1-1, and 8 junctional nucleotides match TRBD1. Sequenced material: PBMCs. This sequence was found in a man aged 60 to 75 with colorectal cancer. The nucleotides are TGTGCCAGCAGCCCCACCCTCAGGACAGGGCAGGGCACTGAAGCTTTCTTT. Protein translation: CASSPTLRTGQGTEAFF.